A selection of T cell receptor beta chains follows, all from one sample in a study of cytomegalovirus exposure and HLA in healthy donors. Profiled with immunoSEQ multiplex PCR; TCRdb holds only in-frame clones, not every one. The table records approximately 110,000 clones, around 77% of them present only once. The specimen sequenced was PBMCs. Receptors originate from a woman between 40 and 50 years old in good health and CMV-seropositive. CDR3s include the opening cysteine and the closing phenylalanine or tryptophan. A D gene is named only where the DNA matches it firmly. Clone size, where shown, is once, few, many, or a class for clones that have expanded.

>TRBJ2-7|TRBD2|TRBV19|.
TGTGCCAGTAGTGCCGGGACTAGCGGGAGGCCCTCCTACGAGCAGTACTTC
CASSAGTSGRPSYEQYF
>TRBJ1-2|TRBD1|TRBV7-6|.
TGTGCCAGCAGCTTCACAGGGGGAAGGTATGACTACACCTTC
CASSFTGGRYDYTF
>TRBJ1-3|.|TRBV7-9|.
TGTGCCAGCGGGCAGGCAGGAAACACCATATATTTT
CASGQAGNTIYF
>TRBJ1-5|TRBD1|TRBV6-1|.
TGTGCCAGCAGTGAACCTCTGACAGGGGTTGTGCAGCCCCAGCATTTT
CASSEPLTGVVQPQHF
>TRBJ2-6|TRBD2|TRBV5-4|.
TGTGCCAGCAGCGGGCCTCAGGGCGGGAGAAACATCGTCCTGACTTTC
CASSGPQGGRNIVLTF
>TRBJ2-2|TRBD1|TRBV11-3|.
TGTGCCAGCAGCTTAGGGGTACAGGGGGATTTTACCGGGGAGCTGTTTTTT
CASSLGVQGDFTGELFF
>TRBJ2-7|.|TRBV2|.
TGTGCCAGCTCGATCACAGGGCCATTACCCCACGAGCAGTACTTC
CASSITGPLPHEQYF
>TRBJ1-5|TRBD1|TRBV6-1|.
TGTGCCAGCACCGGGACAGGCAATCAGCCCCAGCATTTT
CASTGTGNQPQHF
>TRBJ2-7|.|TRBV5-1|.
TGCGCCAGCAGCCGGGCGACTAGGAGAGACGAGCAGTACTTC
CASSRATRRDEQYF
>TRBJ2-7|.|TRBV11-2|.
TGTGCCAGCAGCTTGTTTCGGAGTTACGAGCAGTACTTC
CASSLFRSYEQYF
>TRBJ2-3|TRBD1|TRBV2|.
TGTGCCAGCAGCACCCGGGACAGGATCGCAGATACGCAGTATTTT
CASSTRDRIADTQYF
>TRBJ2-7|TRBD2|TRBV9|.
TGTGCCAGCAGCGTAGGATCTAGCGGGTACGAGCAGTACTTC
CASSVGSSGYEQYF
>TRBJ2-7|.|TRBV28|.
TGTGCCAGCACCGGGACTCCCTCCTACGAGCAGTACTTC
CASTGTPSYEQYF
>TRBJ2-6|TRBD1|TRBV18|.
TGTGCCAGCTCACCACAAACAGGGGGAGGGGCCAACGTCCTGACTTTC
CASSPQTGGGANVLTF
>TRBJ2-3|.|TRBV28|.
TGTGCCAGCAGTTTATTAGCAGATACGCAGTATTTT
CASSLLADTQYF
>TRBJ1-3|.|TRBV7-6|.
TGTGCCAGCAGCTCAGGGAAAGGCTCTGGAAACACCATATATTTT
CASSSGKGSGNTIYF
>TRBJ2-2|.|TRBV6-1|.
TGTGCCAGCAGTCCCTTGAGCTCCGGGGAGCTGTTTTTT
CASSPLSSGELFF
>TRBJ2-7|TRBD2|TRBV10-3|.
TGTGCCATCAGTGCCTCTAGCGGGAGTACCTACGAGCAGTACTTC
CAISASSGSTYEQYF
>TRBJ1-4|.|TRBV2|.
TGTGCCAGCAAGCAGGGCACAACTAATGAAAAACTGTTTTTT
CASKQGTTNEKLFF
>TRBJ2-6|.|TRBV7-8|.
TGTGCCAGCAGCTTAGCGCTAACCGGGGCCAACGTCCTGACTTTC
CASSLALTGANVLTF
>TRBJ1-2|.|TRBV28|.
TGTGCCAGCAGTTCCCCCATTGGCGGCTACACCTTC
CASSSPIGGYTF
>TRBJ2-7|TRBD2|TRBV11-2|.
TGTGCCAGCAGCTTGGACCTAGCGGCCGGACCTGGGCAGTACTTC
CASSLDLAAGPGQYF
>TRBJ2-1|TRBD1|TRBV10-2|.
TGCGCCAGCAGTAGGACAGGTGACTCCTACAATGAGCAGTTCTTC
CASSRTGDSYNEQFF
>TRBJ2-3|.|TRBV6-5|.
TGTGCCAGCAGTCTCACCATACTAAGCACAGATACGCAGTATTTT
CASSLTILSTDTQYF
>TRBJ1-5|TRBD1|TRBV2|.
TGTGCCAGTTCTAGGGACAGGGGCGGCAATCAGCCCCAGCATTTT
CASSRDRGGNQPQHF
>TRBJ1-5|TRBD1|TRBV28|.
TGTGCCAGCAGTTTCCTCGACAGGGGGGACCAGCCCCAGCATTTT
CASSFLDRGDQPQHF
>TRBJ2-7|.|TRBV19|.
TGTGCCAGTACCAATCCCTCGGGAGCGGGTGACTACGAGCAGTACTTC
CASTNPSGAGDYEQYF
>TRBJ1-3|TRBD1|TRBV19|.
TGTGCCAGTAGTATCGTGGGGACAGCAATCCTCTCTGGAAACACCATATATTTT
CASSIVGTAILSGNTIYF
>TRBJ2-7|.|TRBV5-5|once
TGTGCCAGCAGCTTGGCGCAGGACAACTTCTACGAGCAGTACTTC
CASSLAQDNFYEQYF
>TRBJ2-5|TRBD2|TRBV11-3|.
TGTGCCAGCAGCTTGGGACTAGCGGGAGAAGAGACCCAGTACTTC
CASSLGLAGEETQYF
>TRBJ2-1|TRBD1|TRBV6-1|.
TGTGCCAGCAGTGAAGCAGGACAGGGACAGTTCTTC
CASSEAGQGQFF
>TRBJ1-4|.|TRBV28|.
TGTGCCAGCAGTTTATTAAAACTAACTAATGAAAAACTGTTTTTT
CASSLLKLTNEKLFF
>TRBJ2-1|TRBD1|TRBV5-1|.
TGCGCCAGCAGCTTCAGTTGGGACAGGAATGAGCAGTTCTTC
CASSFSWDRNEQFF
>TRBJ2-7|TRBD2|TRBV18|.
TGTGCCAGCTCCCCTACTAGCGTCTACGAGCAGTACTTC
CASSPTSVYEQYF
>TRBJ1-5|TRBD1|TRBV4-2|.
TGTGCCAGCAGCCAAGGGGGACAGGGGGCGAATCAGCCCCAGCATTTT
CASSQGGQGANQPQHF
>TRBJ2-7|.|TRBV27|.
TGTGCCAGCAGTTTAACAGGCCGCTCCTACGAGCAGTACTTC
CASSLTGRSYEQYF
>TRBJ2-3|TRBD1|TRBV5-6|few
TGTGCCAGCAGCCATCAAGACAGGGGGACGCAGTATTTT
CASSHQDRGTQYF
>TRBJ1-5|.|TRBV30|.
TGTGCCTGGACAGATGGTCACAATCAGCCCCAGCATTTT
CAWTDGHNQPQHF
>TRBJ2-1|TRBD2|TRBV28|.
TGTGCCAGCATCCCGGGGAGGGCTACCTACAATGAGCAGTTCTTC
CASIPGRATYNEQFF
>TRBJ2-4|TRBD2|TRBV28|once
TGTGCCAGCAGCCTACCGGTTCGGGACTACTCTTACCAAAACATTCAGTACTTC
CASSLPVRDYSYQNIQYF
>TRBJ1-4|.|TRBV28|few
TGTGCCAGCCTTAGAGGGGGTGAAAAGCTGTTTTTT
CASLRGGEKLFF
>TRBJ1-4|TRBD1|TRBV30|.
TGTGCCTGGAGTACTACAGGGGGGCATGAAAAACTGTTTTTT
CAWSTTGGHEKLFF
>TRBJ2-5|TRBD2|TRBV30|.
TGTGCCCGGAGGAATAGGGCTAGCGGTTTTAGGGAGACCCAGTACTTC
CARRNRASGFRETQYF
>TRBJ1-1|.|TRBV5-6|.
TGTGCCAGCAGCTTGGCGGATGGGAGTGAAGCTTTCTTT
CASSLADGSEAFF
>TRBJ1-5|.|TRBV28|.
TGTGCCAGCAGTTTAGGAGGGGTGCTCAATCAGCCCCAGCATTTT
CASSLGGVLNQPQHF
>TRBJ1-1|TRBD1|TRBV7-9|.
TGTGCCAGCAGTAGACAGGGGTTCGCTGAAGCTTTCTTT
CASSRQGFAEAFF
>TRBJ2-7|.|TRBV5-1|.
TGCGCCAGCAGCTTGGGACACGGAAAAACTGCCTACGAGCAGTACTTC
CASSLGHGKTAYEQYF
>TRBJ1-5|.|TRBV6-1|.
TGTGCCAGCAAAGGGGAGGGCAAGCGGCAGCCCCAGCATTTT
CASKGEGKRQPQHF
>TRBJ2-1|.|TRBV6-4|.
TGTGCCAGCAGGTCAGACAAACTCTCCTACAATGAGCAGTTCTTC
CASRSDKLSYNEQFF